This passage covers 5 T cell receptor beta chains from one sample sequenced in a study of HIV-infected children after antiretroviral therapy interruption. Unique molecular identifiers were included in an RNA-based 3' RACE TCR library. TCRdb fed the 3' RACE reads into MiXCR, producing one record per CDR3 protein. There are about 89,000 distinct CDR3 sequences in the sample; 6.9% occur only once, and about 1.1% lies in the top ten. Treatment here: PENTA 11 planned treatment interruption arm or continuous ART arm. Sequenced material: CD45RA+ CD4+ T cells from PBMCs, pooled from several time points, taken from a donor given antiretroviral therapy, either interrupted or continuous. Documented subset: naive CD4+ CD45RA+ CD45RO- T cells. The receptor source for this set is a pool of human donors with HIV.

There are many counts of this clonotype. The chain joins TRBV19 to TRBJ1-1, with a weak D call TRBD1 (6 bases). Deletions cut 3 bases from V and 5 bases from J, with 13 bases between. This CDR3 comprises 14 residues. Germline CDR1 LNHDA, CDR2 SQIVND (reference sequence). Written as DNA, the CDR3 is TGTGCCAGTAGTATGAGGGGGATGGATACTGAAGCTTTCTTT. This encodes CASSMRGMDTEAFF.

This clonotype was picked up many times. This sequence joins TRBV19 and TRBJ1-5; D not certain. Trimming removed 5 bases from V and 2 bases from J, with 13 bases in between. The CDR3 covers 15 residues. Germline CDR1 is LNHDA and CDR2 is SQIVND (reference sequence). CDR3 nucleotide sequence: TGTGCCAGTAGTTGGAGTGGAGCCGGCAATCAGCCCCAGCATTTT. Translating gives CASSWSGAGNQPQHF. The whole variable domain, filled in from reference TRBV19 and TRBJ1-5, reads DGGITQSPKYLFRKEGQNVTLSCEQNLNHDAMYWYRQDPGQGLRLIYYSQIVNDFQKGDIAEGYSVSREKKESFPLTVTSAQKNPTAFYLCASSWSGAGNQPQHFGDGTRLSIL.

At least ten counts were recorded for this clonotype. The CDR3 coding sequence is TGTGCCAGCAGTTCCCTCCGGACTAGCGCGGACCCCGAGGAGACCCAGTACTTC. Its protein product is CASSSLRTSADPEETQYF. The chain carries TRBV27 and TRBJ2-5; 9 bases map to TRBD2. This CDR3 region has 18 residues. With 4 bases clipped from V and 5 bases from J, the junction kept 17 bases outside the gene matches. CDR1 and CDR2 (germline): MNHEY, SMNVEV (reference sequence).

This clonotype occurred many times. The J gene is TRBJ2-1, the V gene TRBV20-1; no reliable D call. Germline V gene lookup returns CDR1 DFQATT and CDR2 SNEGSKA (reference sequence). The length of the CDR3 is 14 residues. V was shortened by 0 bases and J by 5 bases, with 11 bases between the two germline ends. The CDR3: CSARDPDSNNEQFF. CDR3 DNA sequence: TGCAGTGCTAGAGACCCCGACTCTAACAATGAGCAGTTCTTC.

This clonotype was found a few times. The genes are TRBV11-2 and TRBJ1-6; D possibly corresponds to TRBD1 (5 bases). Germline loops: CDR1 SGHAT, CDR2 FQNNGV. The CDR3 runs 16 residues. V was trimmed by 3 bases and J by 6 bases, leaving 15 bases between them. CDR3 residues: CASSFGSGTINSPLHF. The CDR3 bases are TGTGCCAGCAGCTTCGGAAGCGGGACTATTAATTCACCCCTCCACTTT.